These 25 T cell receptor beta chains were all obtained from the same sample, sequenced in a study of shared clonotypes between healthy human individuals. Here immunoSEQ multiplex PCR was the method, and the copy in TCRdb shows in-frame clones only, minus some. The table includes about 2 million clones, about 94% detected once. CD8 cells regarded as naive lacked CD45RO, were positively chosen for CCR7, and omitted terminally differentiated effector memory CD45RA+ cells. Sequences were obtained from naive CD8+ T cells sorted from blood. The receptor source for this set is a man younger than 30 in good health.

For the CDR3, the DNA is TGTGCCACCAGCAGGGAATCCAATGAGCAGTTCTTC. This translates into CATSRESNEQFF. The genes are TRBV15 and TRBJ2-1, with no clear D. The CDR3 is made up of 12 amino acids. CDR1 LNHNV and CDR2 YYDKDF come from the germline V gene (reference sequence). Trimming took 3 bases from V and 6 from J, leaving 6 bases between them.

A word on this clone: This CDR3 is also generated by other DNA sequences in the sample. This chain joins TRBV5-6 and TRBJ2-2, with D possibly TRBD1 on 6 matching bases. Germline-derived CDR1 and CDR2 are SGHDT and YYEEEE. The CDR3 runs 13 residues. V was cut by 2 bases and J by 5 bases, with 7 bases left in between. CDR3 in amino acids: CASSLGGTGELFF. CDR3 DNA sequence: TGTGCCAGCAGCTTAGGGGGTACCGGGGAGCTGTTTTTT.

The rearrangement uses TRBV6-1 and TRBJ2-7, with 16 nucleotides matching TRBD2. CDR1 is MNHNS and CDR2 is SASEGT in the germline V gene. The CDR3 has 17 residues. V was clipped by 3 bases and J by 5 bases; unmatched bases: 7. The chain's CDR3 is CASSEGLAGGPGDEQYF. As DNA, the CDR3 is TGTGCCAGCAGTGAGGGACTAGCGGGAGGGCCCGGCGACGAGCAGTACTTC.

V and J are TRBV5-4 and TRBJ2-1, with 7 bases matching TRBD2. The CDR3 contains 14 residues. CDR1 is SGHNT and CDR2 is YYREEE in the germline V gene (reference sequence). V was clipped by 3 bases and J by 6 bases; unmatched bases: 6. The CDR3 protein is CASSSWASGNEQFF. The DNA of the CDR3 is TGTGCCAGCAGCTCTTGGGCTAGCGGCAATGAGCAGTTCTTC.

The chain links TRBV18 to TRBJ2-1, with D hard to call. The V and J ends lost 3 bases and 4 bases respectively, with 10 bases between them. Germline V gene lookup returns CDR1 KGHSH and CDR2 LQKENI. CDR3 size: 14 residues. The CDR3 sequence is CASSPAGLYNEQFF. In DNA form, the CDR3 reads TGTGCCAGCTCACCGGCCGGGCTTTACAATGAGCAGTTCTTC.

This clone showed up just once. V usage is TRBV7-2 and J usage is TRBJ2-7; D is unresolved. Germline V CDR1 and CDR2: SGHTA, FQGNSA. CDR3 length: 15 amino acids. Trimming stripped 1 base from V and 3 bases from J, with 13 bases between. CDR3 in DNA: TGTGCCAGCAGCTTAGATCCGGACGTCTTCTACGAGCAGTACTTC. This sequence encodes CASSLDPDVFYEQYF. Variable domain in full (rest from reference TRBV7-2 and TRBJ2-7): GAGVSQSPSNKVTEKGKDVELRCDPISGHTALYWYRQSLGQGLEFLIYFQGNSAPDKSGLPSDRFSAERTGGSVSTLTIQRTQQEDSAVYLCASSLDPDVFYEQYFGPGTRLTVT.

The V call is TRBV7-2, the J call TRBJ2-7, with 8 bases aligning to TRBD1. Germline V gives CDR1 SGHTA, CDR2 FQGNSA. V was clipped by 0 bases and J by 4 bases; unmatched bases: 2. CDR3 size: 14 residues. The CDR3 region has the DNA TGTGCCAGCAGCTTAGCCGACAGGGGTTACGAGCAGTACTTC. This codes for CASSLADRGYEQYF. The complete variable domain, with remaining parts taken from reference TRBV7-2 and TRBJ2-7, reads GAGVSQSPSNKVTEKGKDVELRCDPISGHTALYWYRQSLGQGLEFLIYFQGNSAPDKSGLPSDRFSAERTGGSVSTLTIQRTQQEDSAVYLCASSLADRGYEQYFGPGTRLTVT.

On this clone itself: One end of the junction fails to match germline, which may point to a read error. This chain links TRBV29-1 with TRBJ2-1; D gene unclear. The CDR3 is 12 residues long. CDR1 is SQVTM and CDR2 is ANQGSEA in the germline V gene. The CDR3 is CSVEALSNEQFF. The CDR3 DNA follows: TGCAGCGTAGAAGCTCTGAGTAATGAGCAGTTCTTC.

The rearrangement links TRBV6-1 to TRBJ2-7; D uncertain. Germline values: CDR1 MNHNS, CDR2 SASEGT. This CDR3 comprises 14 residues. Trimming stripped 0 bases from V and 3 bases from J, with 9 bases between. The CDR3 DNA follows: TGTGCCAGCAGTGAAGCCCTACAGCTCTACGAGCAGTACTTC. This gives the protein CASSEALQLYEQYF.

This clone showed up just a few times. At the DNA level, this CDR3 is encoded by other sequences in the same sample as well. The gene calls are TRBV7-9 and TRBJ1-5; TRBD1 is a possible D gene (5 bases). This CDR3 is built from 14 residues. Trimming pared 5 bases from V and 2 bases from J, leaving 10 bases between. Germline loops: CDR1 SEHNR, CDR2 FQNEAQ (reference sequence). CDR3 sequence reads: CASSRGEGNQPQHF. The CDR3 nucleotides are TGTGCCAGCAGCCGAGGGGAGGGCAATCAGCCCCAGCATTTT. Variable domain in full (rest from reference TRBV7-9 and TRBJ1-5): DTGVSQNPRHKITKRGQNVTFRCDPISEHNRLYWYRQTLGQGPEFLTYFQNEAQLEKSRLLSDRFSAERPKGSFSTLEIQRTEQGDSAMYLCASSRGEGNQPQHFGDGTRLSIL.

The chain combines TRBV7-2 with TRBJ2-7, with TRBD2 as a possible D gene (6 bases). Trimming shortened V by 5 bases and J by 2 bases, and 10 bases separated the two germline ends. Per the germline V gene, CDR1 is SGHTA and CDR2 is FQGNSA. The length of the CDR3 is 13 residues. CDR3 sequence (DNA): TGTGCCAGCAGCGGGACTTTGACCTACGAGCAGTACTTC. Residues: CASSGTLTYEQYF.

The J gene is TRBJ2-7, the V gene TRBV4-1; 8 bases line up with TRBD2. The J segment lost 1 base and the V segment lost 3 bases, leaving 5 bases of the junction unmatched. Germline CDR1 reads MGHRA; CDR2 reads YSYEKL. CDR3 length: 15 residues. The CDR3: CASSHLAGESYEQYF. Written as DNA, the CDR3 is TGCGCCAGCAGCCACCTAGCGGGTGAGTCCTACGAGCAGTACTTC.

V is TRBV4-1 and J is TRBJ2-2, with 11 positions matching TRBD1. The CDR3 is 16 residues long. CDR1 and CDR2 (germline): MGHRA, YSYEKL. V was clipped by 0 bases and J by 6 bases; unmatched bases: 3. The CDR3 here is CASSQEGQGAPGELFF. As DNA, the CDR3 is TGCGCCAGCAGCCAAGAAGGACAGGGGGCCCCCGGGGAGCTGTTTTTT.

The V and J genes are TRBV27 and TRBJ2-2; D is unresolved. Trimming shortened V by 5 bases and J by 3 bases, and 16 bases separated the two germline ends. This CDR3 spans 16 amino acids. The germline gives CDR1 MNHEY, CDR2 SMNVEV (reference sequence). As DNA, the CDR3 is TGTGCCAGCAGTCCGAGTGTCGGCGAAGACACCGGGGAGCTGTTTTTT. This encodes CASSPSVGEDTGELFF.

The chain is built from TRBV11-2 and TRBJ2-3; TRBD2 aligns across 9 bases. The junction had 5 bases not matched to a gene; V was cut back by 1 base and J by 3 bases. Germline lookup yields CDR1 SGHAT and CDR2 FQNNGV. This CDR3 region has 16 residues. In nucleotides, the CDR3 is TGTGCCAGCAGCTTAGGTCCTAGCGGGACTACAGATACGCAGTATTTT. Its protein is CASSLGPSGTTDTQYF.

This rearrangement joins TRBV6-1 to TRBJ2-4; D gene uncertain. This CDR3 contains 11 residues. Germline V gives CDR1 MNHNS, CDR2 SASEGT. Trimming removed 6 bases at V and 7 bases at J, with 7 bases between. CDR3 region: CASRATNIQYF. CDR3 sequence (DNA): TGTGCCAGCAGGGCAACCAACATTCAGTACTTC.

The chain uses TRBV6-5 and TRBJ1-4; perhaps TRBD1 as D (5 bases). The CDR3 runs 12 residues. The germline gives CDR1 MNHEY, CDR2 SVGAGI. The germline V and J ends were trimmed by 7 bases and 7 bases, with 10 bases remaining between them. As DNA, the CDR3 is TGTGCCAGCACGACCGGGGCTGAAAAACTGTTTTTT. Translating it yields CASTTGAEKLFF.

Here the CDR3 reads CASSFRLTYEKLFF. The CDR3 DNA reads as TGTGCCAGCAGTTTCAGGCTGACCTATGAAAAACTGTTTTTT. The chain is built from TRBV28 and TRBJ1-4; D is unresolved. The CDR3 runs to 14 residues. Trimming shortened V by 3 bases and J by 6 bases, and 11 bases separated the two germline ends. CDR1 and CDR2 from the germline V gene are MDHEN and SYDVKM.

J is TRBJ2-7 and V is TRBV5-6; no clear D gene. Looked up from germline, CDR1 is SGHDT and CDR2 is YYEEEE. The CDR3 is 14 amino acids. Trimming stripped 0 bases from V and 1 base from J, with 8 bases between. The CDR3 sequence is CASSLGHQSYEQYF. The DNA of the CDR3 is TGTGCCAGCAGCTTGGGTCACCAATCCTACGAGCAGTACTTC.

The chain couples TRBV5-1 to TRBJ2-7; D is perhaps TRBD2 (5 bases). V gave up 4 bases and J gave up 2 bases, with 16 bases separating them. This CDR3 region has 15 residues. Germline CDR1 reads SGHRS; CDR2 reads YFSETQ. The CDR3 DNA sequence: TGCGCCAGCAGCCCGGAGTCGGGGATTCCCTACGAGCAGTACTTC. It codes for CASSPESGIPYEQYF.

The chain uses TRBV28 and TRBJ2-5; D unresolved. Germline values: CDR1 MDHEN, CDR2 SYDVKM. The V end was cut by 6 bases, the J end by 2 bases, with 13 bases between. This CDR3 contains 14 residues. The CDR3, as DNA: TGTGCCAGCAGCGCGGTTGAGGTACAAGAGACCCAGTACTTC. Its translation: CASSAVEVQETQYF.

The rearrangement uses TRBV4-3 and TRBJ2-1, with D possibly called TRBD1 or TRBD2 (5 bases each). Germline values: CDR1 LGHNA, CDR2 YSLEER. V lost 4 bases to trimming and J lost 6 bases, with 28 bases between them. The CDR3 extends over 19 amino acids. CDR3 DNA sequence: TGCGCCAGCAGCCCCTCGCAGGGACCCGGTTTGGTTTATGTCAATGAGCAGTTCTTC. Translating it yields CASSPSQGPGLVYVNEQFF.

The chain recombines TRBV5-8 with TRBJ2-3; D might be TRBD2 (5 bases). V shed 4 bases and J shed 6 bases, with 21 bases lying between them. Looked up from germline, CDR1 is SGHTS and CDR2 is YDEGEE. The CDR3 totals 16 residues. The CDR3 DNA follows: TGTGCCAGCAGCATCCGTCGGTCTTGGACTTTGGATACGCAGTATTTT. Translation: CASSIRRSWTLDTQYF.

This sequence joins TRBV19 and TRBJ1-5, with D maybe TRBD1 (6 bases). Germline V lookup: CDR1 LNHDA, CDR2 SQIVND (reference sequence). The germline V and J ends were trimmed by 3 bases and 3 bases, with 18 bases remaining between them. The CDR3 has 17 residues. The CDR3 nucleotides read TGTGCCAGTAGTATCATAGGGGGAGGGGTCCCCAATCAGCCCCAGCATTTT. Protein sequence: CASSIIGGGVPNQPQHF.

The chain uses TRBV6-6 and TRBJ1-4; D ambiguous. This CDR3 has 15 residues. Trimming cost V 10 bases and J 0 bases, with 15 bases left between them. Germline assignment: CDR1 MNHNY and CDR2 SVGAGI (reference sequence). CDR3 nucleotide sequence: TGTGCCATCCCCCCAATGGGGACAACTAATGAAAAACTGTTTTTT. Amino acids: CAIPPMGTTNEKLFF.